This T cell receptor beta chain was sequenced during a study of blood T cell repertoires in COVID-19 (dated by TCRdb to the early 2020s). About the investigation overall: Collaborator samples came from the United States, Italy and Spain and covered acute and convalescent phases of COVID-19. Deeply sampled blood TCRbeta repertoires from subjects exposed to, actively infected with, or recovered from COVID-19 were included in the dataset. The sample metadata nearly always contained a de-identified subject ID, COVID-19 status, age in years and sex. Samples came from the ongoing ImmuneRACE study (first 160 participants) plus 1,254 subjects from 6 global collaborators. Where available, HLA class I and class II types were taken from metadata supplied by the sample provider and were not determined by assay-based typing. The material from the prospective study consisted of cDNA or gDNA derived from T cells, B-cell-depleted T cells, or PBMCs. The repertoires were made available in a free public database intended to serve as a resource for research on the immune response to SARS-CoV-2.

This clone has a handful of counts. Its antigen is still unknown. Qualities for individual bases were not recorded, and no much larger clone is one base off. TCRbeta CDR3 regions were amplified from genomic DNA using the immunoSEQ Assay, a bias-controlled multiplex PCR. Turning to the authors' computational methods: The number of nucleated cells in each sample was estimated by amplification of reference gene primers within the assay. To quantify the absolute abundance of each unique TCRbeta CDR3 rearrangement, sequence reads were collapsed and filtered. For each sample, productive Simpson clonality was calculated as the square root of Simpson's diversity index across productive rearrangements. TCRdb took this table from immuneACCESS and kept in-frame rearrangements with V and J called. Such tables lack part of the clones; where checked against another copy, unresolved V genes explain under half of the gap, and the rest is unexplained. V and J calls and clone size are copied from that table; D and trimming were computed from the DNA. Counted in this sample were 120,000 or so clones; roughly 85% of them appeared once. Together, the top ten hold about 4.5% of the sample.

Collaborating institutions collected whole blood in K2EDTA tubes following their own protocols. Collaborator samples were shipped for TCRbeta analysis as frozen whole blood, isolated PBMCs, or DNA extracted from either sample type. Beyond this particular receptor, the publication reports: How much clinical and demographic metadata was included differed by source and by participant, and the metadata was provided uncurated.

From V the trimming removes 4 bases and from J it removes 3 bases, while the gene matches leave 5 bases of the junction unaccounted for. CDR1 and CDR2 were assigned from the germline V gene (reference sequence) as LGHDT and YNNKEL. CDR3 length: 15 amino acids, cysteine to phenylalanine. Only the CDR3 portion is preserved as DNA: 45 bases, with reading frame beginning at the first base. The source of this sequence is a man between 40 and 49 years old with acute or convalescent COVID-19. Sequenced sample: peripheral blood. The sequence joins TRBV3-1 (or the pseudogene TRBV3-2) to TRBJ1-3, and TRBD1 matches 8 of the central bases. The CDR3 region has the sequence CASSPHRGYGNTIYF. The DNA is TGTGCCAGCAGCCCTCACAGGGGGTATGGAAACACCATATATTTT.